This T cell receptor beta chain was profiled in a study of T cell repertoires in cytomegalovirus infection (dated by TCRdb to the late 2010s). For the wider study: Donor HLA type was relevant to the analysis, as public TCR beta signatures indicated carriage of CMV infection together with the matching HLA type. Here is what the overall study found, with its caveats: Cumulative frequency of public TCR beta family members discriminated carriers of CMV infection plus the relevant HLA type in this cohort and an independent approximately 350-donor cohort. The ex vivo response was dominated by HLA-C-restricted CMV-specific TCR beta clonotypes, which also provided the single most frequent clonotype in two of eight donors.

The sample was run on an Illumina HiSeq 1500. Using fastp at Q25 and MiXCR, TCRdb reprocessed the public reads and kept productive beta chains. Each entry merges the rows of one CDR3 protein and shows their most common DNA and genes. Across this sample there are 180,000 or so distinct CDR3 sequences, with about a sixth seen only once. The ten largest make up around 25% of the sample. V and J are trimmed by 2 bases and 5 bases, and the gene matches miss 4 bases of the junction. CDR1 and CDR2, looked up from the germline V gene, are SGHTA and FQGNSA. There are 15 amino acids in the CDR3, from cysteine to phenylalanine inclusive. Of the read, only the CDR3 DNA is kept; its 45 bases are in frame from base 1. A remark on this clonotype: No antigen is known for it. Qualities for individual bases were not recorded, and no much larger clone is one base off.

Sequences were obtained from CD8+ T cells from PBMCs. The clonotype was recovered from a human donor in good health (CMV status not recorded). Some clones in this sample may be carry-over from other donors' samples. The chain links TRBV7-2 with TRBJ2-1, and TRBD1 aligns with 9 junction nucleotides. The nucleotides are TGTGCCAGCAGCTTATGGGGACAGGGAAACAATGAGCAGTTCTTC. This encodes CASSLWGQGNNEQFF.